These 19 T cell receptor beta chains share one sample of origin, sequenced in a study of metastatic and nonmetastatic thyroid tumors. TCRdb called clones again from the PCR reads with MiXCR. The sample includes tens of thousands of clones, approximately 19% of them seen just once. Thyroid surgery was performed in patients who had received no treatment beforehand. The sample consisted of blood. These receptors were obtained from a male donor with papillary thyroid cancer or a benign thyroid nodule (not recorded which). Some clones in this sample may be carry-over from other donors' samples.

The chain joins TRBV28 to TRBJ2-1, with TRBD2 matching over 11 bases. Germline V gene sequence: CDR1 MDHEN, CDR2 SYDVKM. The CDR3 contains 16 residues. Losses at the gene ends were 5 bases for V and 6 bases for J; bases not matched to a gene: 9. CDR3: CASSISGRDGGNEQFF. The CDR3 DNA is TGTGCCAGCAGTATTAGCGGGAGGGACGGAGGCAATGAGCAGTTCTTC.

There are many counts of this clone. DNA for the CDR3: TGTGCCAGCAGCCAAGGGAACAGTCCAGCAGCCTACGAGCAGTACTTC. It is translated as CASSQGNSPAAYEQYF. This chain uses TRBV4-2 with TRBJ2-7, with D hard to call. Trimming took off 1 base at V and 2 bases at J, with 15 bases between the two ends. Per the germline V gene, CDR1 is LGHNA and CDR2 is YNFKEQ. There are 16 residues in the CDR3.

This clone has a count of ten or more. This may come from a read error, since a much larger clone is one base off. The chain recombines TRBV24-1 with TRBJ2-2; D is perhaps TRBD1 (7 bases). This CDR3 spans 15 amino acids. CDR1 KGHDR and CDR2 SFDVKD come from the germline V gene. For the CDR3, the DNA is TGTGCCGCCAGTGGTGCGCCAGGGGGGACCGGGGAGCTGTTTTTT. Amino acids: CAASGAPGGTGELFF.

This clone was recorded at least ten times. The V call is TRBV20-1, the J call TRBJ2-4; maybe TRBD1 (6 bases). The CDR3 runs 17 residues. Trimming removed 3 bases at V and 1 base at J, with 19 bases between. Germline lookup yields CDR1 DFQATT and CDR2 SNEGSKA (reference sequence). CDR3 amino acids: CSASPGAALWAKNIQYF. The CDR3 bases are TGCAGTGCTAGTCCAGGGGCTGCTCTATGGGCCAAAAACATTCAGTACTTC.

This clone is termed medium-sized. The chain couples TRBV6-1 to TRBJ2-7, with 9 bases matching TRBD2. The germline V gene encodes CDR1 MNHNS and CDR2 SASEGT. The CDR3 consists of 13 residues. Germline trimming cut 4 bases from V and 4 bases from J; bases unmatched to any gene: 2. CDR3 in amino acids: CASSVSGRYEQYF. In nucleotides, the CDR3 is TGTGCCAGCAGTGTTAGCGGGAGATACGAGCAGTACTTC.

This clone was seen repeatedly, ten times or more. The sample contains more than one DNA sequence encoding this CDR3. The V gene is TRBV12-3 or TRBV12-4, the J gene TRBJ2-2; TRBD2 aligns across 8 bases. Trimming took 5 bases from V and 7 from J; bases not matched to a gene: 3. The CDR3 spans 13 residues. The CDR3 loop reads CASSRTSHGELFF. The CDR3 DNA reads TGTGCCAGCAGTCGGACTAGCCACGGGGAGCTGTTTTTT.

This clone has at least ten counts. The chain recombines TRBV30 with TRBJ2-3; 14 nucleotides line up with TRBD2. Per germline, CDR1 GTSNPN and CDR2 SVGIG (reference sequence). V was pared by 4 bases and J by 3 bases, with 6 bases of the junction left unmatched. The CDR3 totals 16 residues. The CDR3 DNA reads as TGTGCCTGGACCTTGGGACTAGCGGGAGTAACAGATACGCAGTATTTT. This codes for CAWTLGLAGVTDTQYF. Drawing the rest from reference TRBV30 and TRBJ2-3, the complete variable domain is SQTIHQWPATLVQPVGSPLSLECTVEGTSNPNLYWYRQAAGRGLQLLFYSVGIGQISSEVPQNLSASRPQDRQFILSSKKLLLSDSGFYLCAWTLGLAGVTDTQYFGPGTRLTVL.

This clone appeared many times. This chain joins TRBV19 and TRBJ2-3; tentative D call: TRBD2 (6 bases). In germline, CDR1 is LNHDA, CDR2 SQIVND (reference sequence). Deletions cut 5 bases from V and 7 bases from J, with 22 bases between. This CDR3 is built from 16 residues. The CDR3 sequence: CASSENSGPNLNTQYF. CDR3 sequence (DNA): TGTGCCAGTAGTGAAAATAGCGGACCGAACCTGAATACGCAGTATTTT. The full variable domain, completed using reference TRBV19 and TRBJ2-3, is DGGITQSPKYLFRKEGQNVTLSCEQNLNHDAMYWYRQDPGQGLRLIYYSQIVNDFQKGDIAEGYSVSREKKESFPLTVTSAQKNPTAFYLCASSENSGPNLNTQYFGPGTRLTVL.

This clone showed up just a few times. V and J are TRBV6-1 and TRBJ2-3; the D is unclear. This CDR3 has 15 residues. V lost 6 bases, J lost 5 bases, and 18 bases lay in between. Germline CDR1 reads MNHNS; CDR2 reads SASEGT. The CDR3 loop is CASSASTVQVDTQYF. Written as DNA, the CDR3 is TGTGCCAGCAGCGCCTCCACGGTGCAAGTAGATACGCAGTATTTT.

The sample holds a few counts of this clone. V gene TRBV6-2 or TRBV6-3 combines with J gene TRBJ2-7, with 12 bases aligning to TRBD1. The CDR3 consists of 16 residues. Unmatched junction bases numbered 9, after V lost 5 bases and J lost 4 bases. Germline V gene sequence: CDR1 MNHEY, CDR2 SVGEGT. CDR3 amino acids: CASSPIGTGGKYEQYF. CDR3 sequence (DNA): TGTGCCAGCAGTCCAATAGGGACAGGGGGCAAGTACGAGCAGTACTTC.

This clone was seen many times. This chain links TRBV20-1 with TRBJ2-3, with a weak D call TRBD2 (7 bases). The CDR3 contains 14 residues. V gave up 4 bases and J gave up 3 bases, with 14 bases separating them. The V gene's germline CDR1 is DFQATT and CDR2 SNEGSKA (reference sequence). As DNA, the CDR3 is TGCAGTGCTAAAGGGAGGGGGTCGACAGATACGCAGTATTTT. Translation: CSAKGRGSTDTQYF.

This clone was recorded at least ten times. V is TRBV5-6 and J is TRBJ2-7, with 8 bases that match TRBD2. This CDR3 comprises 16 residues. CDR1 and CDR2 from the germline V gene are SGHDT and YYEEEE. The V segment lost 2 bases and the J segment 2 bases; nucleotides outside the gene matches: 9. The DNA for the CDR3 is TGTGCCAGCAGCTTCTTGACTAGCGTTCCCCCCTACGAGCAGTACTTC. Its translation is CASSFLTSVPPYEQYF.

This clone is labeled as medium-sized. CDR3 coding DNA: TGTGCCAGCACTCCTTCGTTGGACAGCTTCACCGGGGAGCTGTTTTTT. Translating it yields CASTPSLDSFTGELFF. The rearrangement uses TRBV27 and TRBJ2-2, with a weak D call TRBD1 (6 bases). The CDR3 totals 16 residues. V gave up 7 bases and J gave up 4 bases, with 19 bases separating them. Germline lookup yields CDR1 MNHEY and CDR2 SMNVEV (reference sequence).

A few counts support this clone. J is TRBJ1-5 and V is TRBV6-1; D is uncertain. The CDR3 consists of 14 residues. The germline V gene has CDR1 MNHNS and CDR2 SASEGT. Trimming removed 6 bases from V and 0 bases from J, with 9 bases in between. CDR3 region: CASRLTFSNQPQHF. For the CDR3, the DNA is TGTGCCAGCAGATTGACATTTAGCAATCAGCCCCAGCATTTT.

The rearrangement links TRBV9 to TRBJ2-7; D is uncertain. Germline V gene data show CDR1 as SGDLS and CDR2 as YYNGEE. The V and J ends lost 0 bases and 1 base respectively, with 11 bases between them. The CDR3 has 15 amino acids. DNA of the CDR3: TGTGCCAGCAGCGTAGCTGCAGTGGGGTCCTACGAGCAGTACTTC. Its translation is CASSVAAVGSYEQYF.

This clone was observed at least ten times. The chain uses TRBV5-5 and TRBJ1-5, with D maybe TRBD1 (6 bases). V was trimmed by 3 bases and J by 4 bases, leaving 14 bases between them. The CDR3 covers 15 residues. Germline CDR1 reads SGHKS; CDR2 reads YYEKEE (reference sequence). CDR3 amino acids: CASSSPGGPNQPQHF. In DNA, the CDR3 is TGTGCCAGCAGCTCCCCCGGGGGGCCGAATCAGCCCCAGCATTTT.

This clone is judged medium-sized (0.01 to 0.1%). The chain employs TRBV27 and TRBJ1-2, with D perhaps matching TRBD1 (5 bases). The CDR3 extends over 16 amino acids. The V end was cut by 3 bases, the J end by 2 bases, with 16 bases between. Germline V gives CDR1 MNHEY, CDR2 SMNVEV (reference sequence). The DNA for the CDR3 is TGTGCCAGCAGTTTTTGGTCCGGGACGAAGAACTATGGCTACACCTTC. This sequence encodes CASSFWSGTKNYGYTF.

This clone was counted ten times or more. This sequence joins TRBV6-1 and TRBJ2-3; D not resolved. The germline gives CDR1 MNHNS, CDR2 SASEGT. The CDR3 has 15 residues. The ends were cut back, 6 bases at V and 4 bases at J, with 17 bases in the middle. The CDR3 nucleotides are TGTGCCAGCAGCAAGATAGCCCCAGACGCAGATACGCAGTATTTT. It specifies CASSKIAPDADTQYF.

V usage is TRBV28 and J usage is TRBJ1-2; D is unclear. This CDR3 contains 16 residues. The V end lost 4 bases, the J end lost 5 bases, and 20 bases lay between the germline ends. Germline CDR1 and CDR2: MDHEN and SYDVKM. DNA for the CDR3: TGTGCCAGCAGTTCCCCCACGGTACGGGGTTTTTATGGCTACACCTTC. Protein: CASSSPTVRGFYGYTF.